This TCR beta chain originates from a study of blood T cell repertoires in COVID-19. About the study: PBMCs, B-cell-depleted T cells, or T cells provided the cDNA or gDNA that made up the material.

CDR3 size: 15 residues. The V gene lost 0 bases and the J gene lost 8 bases, with 12 bases spanning the gap. From germline, CDR1 is SGDLS and CDR2 YYNGEE. The protocol was immunoSEQ multiplex PCR, while the TCRdb copy is restricted to in-frame clones and leaves out a portion. Of fewer than 250,000 clones in the sample, roughly 81% were seen once. The chain couples TRBV9 to TRBJ1-6, with D hard to call. This receptor was obtained from a man over 45 with acute or convalescent COVID-19. The sample consisted of peripheral blood. CDR3 bases: TGTGCCAGCAGCGTAGGAGGATCCCTTGATTCACCCCTCCACTTT. Encoded protein: CASSVGGSLDSPLHF.